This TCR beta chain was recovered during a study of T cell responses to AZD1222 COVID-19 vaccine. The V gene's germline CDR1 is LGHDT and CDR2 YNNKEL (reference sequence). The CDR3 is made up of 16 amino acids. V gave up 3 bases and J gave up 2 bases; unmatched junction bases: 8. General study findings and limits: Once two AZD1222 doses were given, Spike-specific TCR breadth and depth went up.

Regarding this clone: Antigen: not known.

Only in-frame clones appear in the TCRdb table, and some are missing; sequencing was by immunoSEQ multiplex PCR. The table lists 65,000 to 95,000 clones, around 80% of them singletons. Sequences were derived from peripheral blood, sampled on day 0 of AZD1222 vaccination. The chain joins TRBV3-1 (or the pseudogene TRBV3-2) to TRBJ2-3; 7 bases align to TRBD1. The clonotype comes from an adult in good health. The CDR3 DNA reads TGTGCCAGCAGCCACCCCGGCCAGGGGGACACAGATACGCAGTATTTT. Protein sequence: CASSHPGQGDTDTQYF.